This T cell receptor (beta chain) was sequenced during a study of T cell repertoires in cytomegalovirus infection (dated by TCRdb to between 2018 and 2020). General notes on the study: Peptide stimulations targeted recently identified HLA-C-restricted CMV epitopes, whose presentation resists viral immunomodulation, together with well-studied HLA-B-restricted epitopes. Because public TCR beta signatures pointed to carriage of CMV infection together with the matching HLA type, the HLA type of each donor mattered for the analysis.

Sample treatment or condition, as interpreted from the label and publication: in vitro stimulation with specific CMV peptide epitopes to enrich CMV-specific T cells. Sequencing was carried out with an Illumina HiSeq 1500. TCRdb cleaned the public reads at Q25 with fastp, built clones with MiXCR and kept in-frame beta chains. Entries are consolidated by CDR3 protein sequence, retaining the most common genes and DNA. This sample is represented by approximately 120,000 distinct CDR3 sequences; about 30% of them were singletons. The ten largest account for about 81% of the sample. This clonotype turned up a few times. The antigen this receptor binds is unknown. Base qualities are not provided; no much larger clone lies one nucleotide away. Findings and caveats that apply to the study as a whole: The ex vivo response was dominated by HLA-C-restricted CMV-specific TCR beta clonotypes, which also provided the single most frequent clonotype in two of eight donors. In both this cohort and an independent roughly 350-donor cohort, the cumulative frequency of public TCR beta family members distinguished carriers of CMV infection plus the relevant HLA type.

From a lookup of the germline V gene, CDR1 and CDR2 are SGHDN and FVKESK. The CDR3 numbers 14 residues from cysteine through phenylalanine. Only CDR3 DNA remains: 42 bases, in frame from the first base. Trimming removed 3 bases from V and 3 bases from J, leaving 11 bases between the germline ends. The V gene is TRBV14 and the J gene is TRBJ1-2; tentative D gene TRBD1, with 6 bases matching. The source of this sequence is a human donor in good health (CMV status not recorded). Some clones in this sample may be carry-over from other donors' samples. Sequenced material: CD8+ T cells from cultured PBMCs, taken from culture after CMV antigen stimulation. The CDR3 corresponds to CASSHRDTYYGYTF. The DNA sequence is given as TGTGCCAGCAGCCATCGGGACACCTACTATGGCTACACCTTC.